The 4 T cell receptor beta chains below were found in one sample sequenced in a study of cytomegalovirus exposure and HLA in healthy donors. The study ran its PCR with 60 Vbeta and 13 Jbeta primers. Assay: immunoSEQ multiplex PCR; the TCRdb copy retains only in-frame clones and omits some. Of some 88,000 clones in the sample, about 69% are singletons; the top ten hold about a sixth. Source material: PBMCs. The receptors were gathered from a woman between 18 and 29 years old in good health and CMV-seropositive.

The chain uses TRBV5-4 and TRBJ2-3, with D perhaps matching TRBD2 (5 bases). Germline CDR1 is SGHNT and CDR2 is YYREEE (reference sequence). The CDR3 is 12 amino acids. V lost 4 bases and J lost 3, with 6 bases in between. The CDR3 sequence is CASSRTTDTQYF. Written as DNA, the CDR3 is TGTGCCAGCAGCCGGACTACAGATACGCAGTATTTT.

This clone was seen only once. V gene TRBV5-4 combines with J gene TRBJ2-5; a possible D gene is TRBD2 (6 bases). Germline CDR1 and CDR2: SGHNT and YYREEE (reference sequence). Trimming took 1 base from V and 7 from J, leaving 14 bases between them. The length of the CDR3 is 14 residues. The CDR3, as DNA: TGTGCCAGCAGCTTGACGACTAGACCAGGGACCCAGTACTTC. This sequence encodes CASSLTTRPGTQYF.

The CDR3 DNA reads TGCGCCAGCAGTGGGGGCGGGGGGACAGGGGCCTACGAGCAGTACTTC. It translates to CASSGGGGTGAYEQYF. This chain connects TRBV10-1 to TRBJ2-5, with 10 bases identical to TRBD1. The DNA end favors TRBJ2-7, so the J call may be wrong. Germline-derived CDR1 and CDR2 are WNHNN and SYGVQD (reference sequence). The CDR3 loop spans 16 amino acids.

The chain joins TRBV7-4 to TRBJ1-4; the match to TRBD1 covers 8 bases. Germline CDR1 is SGHVT and CDR2 is SQSDAQ. V shed 5 bases, J shed 4 bases, and the junction held 6 bases outside the gene matches. The CDR3 length is 15 residues. The CDR3 protein is CASSRTGGINEKLFF. In nucleotides, the CDR3 is TGTGCCAGCAGCCGAACAGGGGGTATTAATGAAAAACTGTTTTTT.